The 8 T cell receptor beta chains listed next were all sequenced from one sample in a study of blood T cells in healthy people across ages. A sample-barcoded 5' primer and a J-beta primer mix were used in a second PCR of about 6 to 12 cycles. TCRdb re-derived calls from the 5' RACE reads in MiXCR, one entry per CDR3 protein. The repertoire includes roughly 1 million distinct CDR3 sequences, under 30% of them detected once, and about 0.69% sits in the top ten. A further study also used this sample, focusing on T cells of mothers and their children.

Sequencing was carried out using blood. The source is a girl aged 2 to 9 in good health.

There are a few counts of this clonotype. This chain uses TRBV2 with TRBJ2-2; 7 bases fit TRBD1. The germline V gene encodes CDR1 SNHLY and CDR2 FYNNEI. CDR3 length equals 19 residues. The junction had 15 bases not matched to a gene; V was cut back by 4 bases and J by 1 base. The CDR3 loop is CASSGPRSGGTLNTGELFF. DNA of the CDR3: TGTGCCAGCAGTGGGCCCCGCTCAGGGGGTACATTGAACACCGGGGAGCTGTTTTTT. Variable domain in full (rest from reference TRBV2 and TRBJ2-2): EPEVTQTPSHQVTQMGQEVILRCVPISNHLYFYWYRQILGQKVEFLVSFYNNEISEKSEIFDDQFSVERPDGSNFTLKIRSTKLEDSAMYFCASSGPRSGGTLNTGELFFGEGSRLTVL.

This clonotype has only a few counts. The CDR3 reads CASSPRDSQNEKLFF. The CDR3 DNA sequence: TGCGCCAGCAGCCCGCGGGACAGCCAAAATGAAAAACTGTTTTTT. The gene calls are TRBV5-1 and TRBJ1-4; TRBD1 aligns across 7 bases. Germline assignment: CDR1 SGHRS and CDR2 YFSETQ. V lost 4 bases and J lost 5; bases outside the gene matches: 8. The CDR3 runs 15 residues.

This clonotype appeared a few times. The genes are TRBV20-1 and TRBJ2-4; 7 positions match TRBD1. Losses at the gene ends were 5 bases for V and 2 bases for J; bases not matched to a gene: 12. In germline, CDR1 is DFQATT, CDR2 SNEGSKA (reference sequence). The CDR3 has 16 amino acids. CDR3 region: CSAGTGTAKPKNIQYF. In nucleotides, the CDR3 is TGCAGTGCTGGTACCGGGACAGCGAAACCCAAAAACATTCAGTACTTC.

This chain connects TRBV29-1 to TRBJ2-5; D is unresolved. The CDR3 loop spans 12 amino acids. Trimming took 4 bases from V and 0 from J, leaving 6 bases between them. The germline CDR1 and CDR2 sequences are SQVTM and ANQGSEA. CDR3 DNA: TGCAGCGTTGCCCAGTACCAAGAGACCCAGTACTTC. This gives the protein CSVAQYQETQYF.

Only a few counts were recorded for this clonotype. The chain uses TRBV11-1 and TRBJ2-1; 11 nucleotides line up with TRBD2. The CDR3 covers 20 residues. From germline, CDR1 is SGHAT and CDR2 FQDESV (reference sequence). V lost 1 base and J lost 0; bases outside the gene matches: 11. The CDR3 nucleotides are TGTGCCAGCAGCTTAGATGTGGCTAGCGGGGGGTGGAGCTCCTACAATGAGCAGTTCTTC. Amino acid sequence: CASSLDVASGGWSSYNEQFF.

Only a few counts were recorded for this clonotype. The chain joins TRBV29-1 to TRBJ2-4, with D maybe TRBD2 (5 bases). This CDR3 is 11 amino acids long. From germline, CDR1 is SQVTM and CDR2 ANQGSEA. Trimming took 6 bases from V and 5 from J, leaving 8 bases between them. The CDR3 coding sequence is TGCAGCGTGAGCGGTCAAAACATTCAGTACTTC. It codes for CSVSGQNIQYF.

The J gene is TRBJ1-3, the V gene TRBV12-3 or TRBV12-4; D is undetermined. The CDR3 runs 14 residues. The V gene lost 8 bases and the J gene lost 5 bases, with 16 bases spanning the gap. Written as DNA, the CDR3 is TGTGCCAGCTCTCCCGGAGGCACCAGAAACACCATATATTTT. As protein: CASSPGGTRNTIYF.

The chain is built from TRBV20-1 and TRBJ2-7; 7 bases fit TRBD1. The CDR3 is 14 residues long. The germline V gene encodes CDR1 DFQATT and CDR2 SNEGSKA (reference sequence). Trimming at V came to 6 bases and at J to 0 bases, leaving 8 bases not matched to a gene. The CDR3 loop reads CSANAGTDSYEQYF. The CDR3 bases are TGCAGTGCAAACGCCGGGACAGACTCCTACGAGCAGTACTTC.